Below, 2 T cell receptor beta chains from the same sample are listed, as sequenced in a study of blood T cells in healthy people across ages. A second PCR of about 6 to 12 cycles used a sample-barcoded 5' primer and a J-beta primer mix. From the 5' RACE reads, TCRdb called clonotypes with MiXCR, one entry per CDR3 protein. This table holds about 640,000 distinct CDR3 sequences, roughly 31% found once. Source material: blood. The receptor source for this set is a woman of 80 years or more in good health.

The rearrangement uses TRBV5-4 and TRBJ1-2; perhaps TRBD1 as D (5 bases). The germline V gene has CDR1 SGHNT and CDR2 YYREEE (reference sequence). V was shortened by 4 bases and J by 8 bases, with 18 bases between the two germline ends. CDR3 length: 14 residues. CDR3 sequence: CASSPERQGDGYTF. In DNA form, the CDR3 reads TGTGCCAGCAGCCCCGAACGTCAGGGCGACGGCTACACCTTC.

As for this clonotype: This may be a read error, as it is one base from a much larger clone. The V call is TRBV20-1, the J call TRBJ2-4; 7 nucleotides agree with TRBD1. Germline CDR1 is DFQATT and CDR2 is SNEGSKA (reference sequence). After removal of 3 bases from V and 8 bases from J, the junction contained 10 bases not matched to a gene. The CDR3 contains 14 residues. The CDR3 DNA is TGCAGTGCTAGGCCGAGACAGGGCAGGGACATTCAGTACTTC. Its translation is CSARPRQGRDIQYF.